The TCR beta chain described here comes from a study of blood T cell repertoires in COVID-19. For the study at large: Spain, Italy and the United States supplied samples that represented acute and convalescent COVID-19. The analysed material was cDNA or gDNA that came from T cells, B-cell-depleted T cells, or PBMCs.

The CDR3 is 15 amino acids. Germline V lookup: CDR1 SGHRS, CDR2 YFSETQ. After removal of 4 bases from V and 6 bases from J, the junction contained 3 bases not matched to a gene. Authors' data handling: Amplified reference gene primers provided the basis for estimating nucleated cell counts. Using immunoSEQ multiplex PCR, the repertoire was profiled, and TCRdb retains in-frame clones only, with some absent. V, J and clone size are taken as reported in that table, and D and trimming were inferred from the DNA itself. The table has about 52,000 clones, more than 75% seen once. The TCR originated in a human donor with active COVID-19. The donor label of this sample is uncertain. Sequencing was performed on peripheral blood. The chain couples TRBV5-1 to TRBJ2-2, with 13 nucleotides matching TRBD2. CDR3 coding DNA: TGCGCCAGCAGCGGCGGACTAGCGGGGGCCGGGGAGCTGTTTTTT. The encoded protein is CASSGGLAGAGELFF.